Below, 18 T cell receptor beta chains from the same sample are listed, as sequenced in a study of regulatory T cells in long-lasting Graves disease. Arm-PCR of CDR3 regions with iRepertoire HTBI primers generated TCR beta libraries. TCRdb ran MiXCR on the multiplex PCR reads and lists one entry per CDR3 protein. Among 300,000 to 400,000 distinct CDR3 sequences listed, 18% were seen once. The time point: newly diagnosed GD, antithyroid drugs for less than 3 months. With RNA extracted from PBMCs as input, the TCR library was made. Sequencing used peripheral blood mononuclear cells (PBMCs), obtained at new diagnosis, from a patient treated with antithyroid drugs. The origin of the receptors is a female donor with Graves disease.

This chain links TRBV10-1 with TRBJ2-2; no clear D gene. V lost 4 bases and J lost 3, with 15 bases in between. Germline V gives CDR1 WNHNN, CDR2 SYGVQD (reference sequence). This CDR3 contains 16 residues. CDR3 bases: TGCGCCAGCAGTGGAGGCCGGGCTGCGTACACCGGGGAGCTGTTTTTT. This encodes CASSGGRAAYTGELFF.

In this sample, this clonotype turned up many times. The rearrangement links TRBV19 to TRBJ1-5; TRBD1 agrees at 12 bases. V trimming: 6 bases; J trimming: 2 bases; junction bases outside the gene matches: 14. The V gene's germline CDR1 is LNHDA and CDR2 SQIVND (reference sequence). The CDR3 is made up of 19 amino acids. CDR3: CASRPLPGQGAKGNQPQHF. The CDR3 DNA reads as TGTGCCAGTAGACCCCTACCGGGACAGGGGGCTAAGGGCAATCAGCCCCAGCATTTT.

This clonotype was recorded at least ten times. The chain links TRBV19 to TRBJ2-7; 9 nucleotides agree with TRBD2. CDR1 is LNHDA, CDR2 SQIVND, per germline (reference sequence). The length of the CDR3 is 15 residues. V gave up 5 bases and J gave up 1 base; unmatched junction bases: 6. The CDR3 protein is CASSFSGRGSYEQYF. CDR3 coding DNA: TGTGCCAGTAGTTTTAGCGGGAGAGGGTCCTACGAGCAGTACTTC.

This clonotype was recorded a few times. The junction and the germline gene differ at one end; a read error may be behind it. This chain joins TRBV12-3 or TRBV12-4 and TRBJ2-2; D is possibly TRBD2 (7 bases). The CDR3 contains 13 residues. This CDR3 is CTSGDTQTGELFF. CDR3 DNA: TGTACCAGCGGGGACACACAAACCGGGGAGCTGTTTTTT.

There are many counts of this clonotype. The J gene is TRBJ2-7, the V gene TRBV29-1, with 10 bases lining up with TRBD2. The junction had 10 bases not matched to a gene; V was cut back by 3 bases and J by 5 bases. The CDR3 totals 15 residues. Germline-derived CDR1 and CDR2 are SQVTM and ANQGSEA. Written as DNA, the CDR3 is TGCAGCGTTGAGTTGAGCGGGAGGGCCAAGAACGAGCAGTACTTC. Translating it yields CSVELSGRAKNEQYF.

At least ten counts were recorded for this clonotype. The V gene is TRBV11-2, the J gene TRBJ2-5; D gene ambiguous. Germline V CDR1 and CDR2: SGHAT, FQNNGV. The CDR3 loop spans 12 amino acids. The germline V and J ends were trimmed by 2 bases and 5 bases, with 6 bases remaining between them. The CDR3 region has the DNA TGTGCCAGCAGCTTACTTCGTGAGACCCAGTACTTC. It codes for CASSLLRETQYF.

This clonotype was seen many times. This chain joins TRBV2 and TRBJ2-5; the D is unclear. The V gene's germline CDR1 is SNHLY and CDR2 FYNNEI. V lost 5 bases and J 5 bases, leaving 6 bases between the germline ends. The CDR3 totals 11 residues. CDR3 region: CASSIGETQYF. The CDR3 DNA is TGTGCCAGCAGTATCGGTGAGACCCAGTACTTC.

This clonotype was detected ten times or more. The rearrangement joins TRBV5-6 to TRBJ2-7; 7 bases are a match to TRBD1. Trimming took 1 base from V and 5 from J; bases not matched to a gene: 9. The germline V gene has CDR1 SGHDT and CDR2 YYEEEE. The CDR3 sequence is 15 residues long. The CDR3: CASSLPPGTVHEQYF. CDR3 nucleotides: TGTGCCAGCAGCTTGCCCCCCGGGACAGTTCACGAGCAGTACTTC.

This CDR3 reads CASRRQANTGELFF. CDR3 DNA: TGTGCCAGCAGGCGACAGGCGAACACCGGGGAGCTGTTTTTT. The chain combines TRBV27 with TRBJ2-2; possible D gene TRBD1, 6 bases. The CDR3 spans 14 residues. The V and J ends lost 6 bases and 0 bases respectively, with 8 bases between them. Germline V CDR1 and CDR2: MNHEY, SMNVEV (reference sequence).

This clonotype showed up just a few times. The rearrangement links TRBV27 to TRBJ1-4; D remains ambiguous. The CDR3 covers 13 residues. Germline CDR1 reads MNHEY; CDR2 reads SMNVEV (reference sequence). Deletions cut 3 bases from V and 7 bases from J, with 9 bases between. CDR3 protein: CASSFQAGEKLFF. The CDR3, as DNA: TGTGCCAGCAGTTTCCAGGCAGGTGAAAAACTGTTTTTT. The whole variable domain, filled in from reference TRBV27 and TRBJ1-4, reads EAQVTQNPRYLITVTGKKLTVTCSQNMNHEYMSWYRQDPGLGLRQIYYSMNVEVTDKGDVPEGYKVSRKEKRNFPLILESPSPNQTSLYFCASSFQAGEKLFFGSGTQLSVL.

This clonotype has more than one count but fewer than ten. V and J are TRBV6-2 or TRBV6-3 and TRBJ1-4, with 9 bases lining up with TRBD1. Germline CDR1 MNHEY, CDR2 SVGEGT. This CDR3 spans 15 amino acids. Trimming at V came to 5 bases and at J to 8 bases, leaving 9 bases not matched to a gene. CDR3: CASSTLDRGREKLFF. CDR3 DNA sequence: TGTGCCAGCAGTACTCTTGACAGGGGGAGGGAAAAACTGTTTTTT.

This clonotype was observed at least ten times. The rearrangement joins TRBV5-1 to TRBJ1-1, with D possibly being TRBD1 (5 bases). The V and J ends lost 3 bases and 3 bases respectively, with 18 bases between them. This CDR3 has 16 amino acids. Germline CDR1 SGHRS, CDR2 YFSETQ. CDR3 amino acids: CASSSQPPAGHTEAFF. For the CDR3, the DNA is TGCGCCAGCAGCTCCCAACCCCCAGCGGGACACACTGAAGCTTTCTTT. Drawing the rest from reference TRBV5-1 and TRBJ1-1, the complete variable domain is KAGVTQTPRYLIKTRGQQVTLSCSPISGHRSVSWYQQTPGQGLQFLFEYFSETQRNKGNFPGRFSGRQFSNSRSEMNVSTLELGDSALYLCASSSQPPAGHTEAFFGQGTRLTVV.

V gene TRBV20-1 combines with J gene TRBJ2-7; 11 bases match TRBD2. After removal of 3 bases from V and 5 bases from J, the junction contained 6 bases not matched to a gene. The CDR3 loop spans 14 amino acids. CDR1 is DFQATT and CDR2 is SNEGSKA in the germline V gene (reference sequence). CDR3 DNA sequence: TGCAGTGCTAGGGAACTAGCGGGAGTCAACGAGCAGTACTTC. It specifies CSARELAGVNEQYF.

This clonotype was counted at least ten times. The chain employs TRBV28 and TRBJ2-3; possibly TRBD1 for D (6 bases). Germline CDR1 is MDHEN and CDR2 is SYDVKM. The CDR3 contains 14 residues. The V end was cut by 6 bases, the J end by 5 bases, with 15 bases between. The CDR3 DNA is TGTGCCAGCAGCCCAAGTGGGGGCCGAGATACGCAGTATTTT. Encoded protein: CASSPSGGRDTQYF. The full variable domain, with the rest looked up from reference TRBV28 and TRBJ2-3, is DVKVTQSSRYLVKRTGEKVFLECVQDMDHENMFWYRQDPGLGLRLIYFSYDVKMKEKGDIPEGYSVSREKKERFSLILESASTNQTSMYLCASSPSGGRDTQYFGPGTRLTVL.

This clonotype has at least ten counts. The chain couples TRBV6-1 to TRBJ2-3, with D possibly matching TRBD1 (5 bases). The CDR3 contains 17 residues. The ends were cut back, 4 bases at V and 0 bases at J, with 17 bases in the middle. CDR1 is MNHNS, CDR2 SASEGT, per germline. DNA of the CDR3: TGTGCCAGCAGTGTGGACATGGCAGGTACTAGCACAGATACGCAGTATTTT. Encoded protein: CASSVDMAGTSTDTQYF.

This clonotype was seen a handful of times. The chain combines TRBV7-2 with TRBJ2-5; no definite D call. The V and J ends lost 1 base and 2 bases respectively, with 5 bases between them. The CDR3 runs 13 residues. The germline V gene has CDR1 SGHTA and CDR2 FQGNSA. The CDR3 DNA is TGTGCCAGCAGCTTAGTCCAGCAAGAGACCCAGTACTTC. Protein product: CASSLVQQETQYF.

CDR3 amino acids: CASSPRTSGSYNEQFF. CDR3 DNA: TGTGCCAGCAGCCCACGGACTAGCGGCTCCTACAATGAGCAGTTCTTC. The J gene is TRBJ2-1, the V gene TRBV7-8; 10 nucleotides align to TRBD2. Germline V lookup: CDR1 SGHVS, CDR2 FQNEAQ. Germline trimming cut 5 bases from V and 0 bases from J; bases unmatched to any gene: 4. The CDR3 has 16 residues.

This clonotype has at least ten counts. The CDR3 bases are TGTGCCAGCAGTAACAGCGGCCTCAGTAGCAATCAGCCCCAGCATTTT. As protein: CASSNSGLSSNQPQHF. This rearrangement joins TRBV12-3 or TRBV12-4 to TRBJ1-5; no definite D call. V was clipped by 5 bases and J by 0 bases, with 14 bases between them. There are 16 residues in the CDR3.